One sample yielded the 27 T cell receptor beta chains listed below, sequenced in a study of long-term antiretroviral therapy in people with HIV. Runs used v3.0 of the immunoSEQ assay and were done at survey level. TCRdb's copy holds only in-frame clones and misses some; the assay was immunoSEQ multiplex PCR. The top ten hold approximately 2% of the sample, which has over 25,000 clones, 97% seen once. Here the sequenced sample was unsorted PBMCs, taken 7.6 years after starting antiretroviral therapy. All receptors derive from a man aged 25-40 years with HIV.

The CDR3 is CASRQGRITYEQYF. The CDR3 coding sequence is TGTGCCAGCAGACAGGGGCGAATTACCTACGAGCAGTACTTC. The rearrangement uses TRBV2 and TRBJ2-7; 7 nucleotides match TRBD1. The CDR3 is 14 amino acids. After removal of 6 bases from V and 2 bases from J, the junction contained 7 bases not matched to a gene. Germline values: CDR1 SNHLY, CDR2 FYNNEI.

The J gene is TRBJ2-7, the V gene TRBV10-3; tentative D call: TRBD1 (5 bases). V gave up 3 bases and J gave up 4 bases, with 7 bases separating them. Germline V gene sequence: CDR1 ENHRY, CDR2 SYGVKD. The length of the CDR3 is 12 residues. For the CDR3, the DNA is TGTGCCATCAGTGACGACAGTTACGAGCAGTACTTC. It codes for CAISDDSYEQYF.

The gene calls are TRBV7-6 and TRBJ2-7; 8 bases match TRBD2. The CDR3 runs 15 residues. CDR1 is SGHVS and CDR2 is FNYEAQ in the germline V gene. The V gene end was trimmed by 7 bases and the J gene end by 6 bases; junction bases not matched to a gene: 14. The CDR3 region is CASTVTAGRGSEQYF. The CDR3 nucleotides read TGTGCCAGCACCGTCACGGCCGGGAGGGGCTCCGAGCAGTACTTC. Drawing the rest from reference TRBV7-6 and TRBJ2-7, the complete variable domain is GAGVSQSPRYKVTKRGQDVALRCDPISGHVSLYWYRQALGQGPEFLTYFNYEAQQDKSGLPNDRFSAERPEGSISTLTIQRTEQRDSAMYRCASTVTAGRGSEQYFGPGTRLTVT.

The V call is TRBV2, the J call TRBJ2-5, with D possibly matching TRBD1 (6 bases). The CDR3 runs 16 residues. The germline V gene has CDR1 SNHLY and CDR2 FYNNEI. Trimming left V 5 bases short and J 2 bases short, with 18 bases between. The CDR3: CASSSGPRGEQETQYF. The CDR3 bases are TGTGCCAGCAGTTCCGGACCCAGGGGAGAACAAGAGACCCAGTACTTC.

The genes are TRBV9 and TRBJ1-1; D is ambiguous. V lost 0 bases and J lost 1, with 10 bases in between. Germline CDR1 reads SGDLS; CDR2 reads YYNGEE. The CDR3 length is 15 residues. Written as DNA, the CDR3 is TGTGCCAGCAGCGTAGGGGCTCTGGGGAACACTGAAGCTTTCTTT. Its translation is CASSVGALGNTEAFF.

The CDR3 sequence: CASSLVGRAEETQYF. In DNA, the CDR3 is TGTGCCAGCAGCTTGGTCGGCAGGGCCGAGGAGACCCAGTACTTC. This rearrangement joins TRBV5-6 to TRBJ2-5; D is possibly TRBD1 (5 bases). V was pared by 0 bases and J by 5 bases, with 14 bases between. Germline lookup yields CDR1 SGHDT and CDR2 YYEEEE. The CDR3 is made up of 15 amino acids.

This chain links TRBV11-2 with TRBJ2-2; no clear D gene. The CDR3 covers 11 residues. CDR1 is SGHAT and CDR2 is FQNNGV in the germline V gene. V lost 2 bases, J lost 5 bases, and 0 bases lay in between. The CDR3 reads CASSLTGELFF. The CDR3 region has the DNA TGTGCCAGCAGCTTAACCGGGGAGCTGTTTTTT.

The chain is built from TRBV6-6 and TRBJ2-2; the D gene is possibly TRBD2 (6 bases). V lost 7 bases to trimming and J lost 1 base, with 13 bases between them. The CDR3 has 15 residues. The germline gives CDR1 MNHNY, CDR2 SVGAGI (reference sequence). The CDR3 nucleotides are TGTGCCAGCACCGGGAGTGGGGGGAACACCGGGGAGCTGTTTTTT. Its translation: CASTGSGGNTGELFF.

The CDR3 DNA follows: TGCGCCAGCAGCCAAGAAGGGGTAGCGGGGTACCAAGAGACCCAGTACTTC. It codes for CASSQEGVAGYQETQYF. V and J are TRBV4-1 and TRBJ2-5, with 8 bases lining up with TRBD2. CDR1 and CDR2 (germline): MGHRA, YSYEKL. CDR3 length: 17 amino acids. J was trimmed by 0 bases and V by 0 bases; bases with no gene match: 6.

The chain has TRBV9 and TRBJ1-4, with 7 bases identical to TRBD1. This CDR3 comprises 17 residues. Germline assignment: CDR1 SGDLS and CDR2 YYNGEE. V was clipped by 0 bases and J by 3 bases; unmatched bases: 8. The CDR3 DNA reads as TGTGCCAGCAGCGTAGGTGTAGGACAGGCTGCTAATGAAAAACTGTTTTTT. Amino acids: CASSVGVGQAANEKLFF. Using reference TRBV9 and TRBJ1-4 for the parts outside the CDR3, the full variable domain is DSGVTQTPKHLITATGQRVTLRCSPRSGDLSVYWYQQSLDQGLQFLIQYYNGEERAKGNILERFSAQQFPDLHSELNLSSLELGDSALYFCASSVGVGQAANEKLFFGSGTQLSVL.

This chain joins TRBV18 and TRBJ2-3; no reliable D call. The germline gives CDR1 KGHSH, CDR2 LQKENI. This CDR3 has 16 amino acids. V shed 2 bases and J shed 5 bases, with 17 bases lying between them. The CDR3 DNA follows: TGTGCCAGCTCACCAAATGTCGGGCCCTGGGGAGATACGCAGTATTTT. Translation gives CASSPNVGPWGDTQYF.

This clone was counted once. The V and J genes are TRBV5-7 and TRBJ2-1, with D possibly being TRBD1 (5 bases). TRBV5-7 is filed as an ORF, its function uncertain. Trimming shortened V by 0 bases and J by 7 bases, and 14 bases separated the two germline ends. This CDR3 contains 15 residues. This CDR3 is CASSLGQSNYNEQFF. CDR3 DNA: TGTGCCAGCAGCTTGGGACAGTCGAACTATAATGAGCAGTTCTTC.

The rearrangement joins TRBV5-6 to TRBJ2-1; 14 nucleotides agree with TRBD2. CDR3 length: 15 residues. Losses at the gene ends were 3 bases for V and 8 bases for J; bases not matched to a gene: 4. Germline V CDR1 and CDR2: SGHDT, YYEEEE. This CDR3 is CASSSGTSGGYEQFF. CDR3 DNA: TGTGCCAGCAGCTCGGGGACTAGCGGGGGATATGAGCAGTTCTTC. Filled out from reference TRBV5-6 and TRBJ2-1, the complete variable domain reads DAGVTQSPTHLIKTRGQQVTLRCSPKSGHDTVSWYQQALGQGPQFIFQYYEEEERQRGNFPDRFSGHQFPNYSSELNVNALLLGDSALYLCASSSGTSGGYEQFFGPGTRLTVL.

CDR3 in amino acids: CASSRTRYEQYF. In DNA, the CDR3 is TGTGCCAGCTCACGTACACGATACGAGCAGTACTTC. The rearrangement joins TRBV18 to TRBJ2-7; D is uncertain. The CDR3 loop spans 12 amino acids. V was clipped by 4 bases and J by 4 bases, with 8 bases between them. CDR1 is KGHSH, CDR2 LQKENI, per germline.

The CDR3 DNA is TGTGCCACCAGCAGAGTTAATGAGCAGTTCTTC. Residues: CATSRVNEQFF. The genes are TRBV15 and TRBJ2-1; no clear D. The CDR3 is 11 amino acids. With 1 base removed from V and 7 bases from J, the gap between germline ends came to 2 bases. The germline V gene encodes CDR1 LNHNV and CDR2 YYDKDF (reference sequence).

The rearrangement uses TRBV18 and TRBJ1-1; no reliable D call. This CDR3 comprises 13 residues. CDR1 is KGHSH and CDR2 is LQKENI in the germline V gene. With 4 bases removed from V and 1 base from J, the gap between germline ends came to 7 bases. The CDR3 nucleotides are TGTGCCAGCTCACTGGCAGAGAACACTGAAGCTTTCTTT. Amino acids: CASSLAENTEAFF. Based on the CDR3 plus reference TRBV18 and TRBJ1-1, the full variable domain is NAGVMQNPRHLVRRRGQEARLRCSPMKGHSHVYWYRQLPEEGLKFMVYLQKENIIDESGMPKERFSAEFPKEGPSILRIQQVVRGDSAAYFCASSLAENTEAFFGQGTRLTVV.

The chain couples TRBV7-2 to TRBJ2-7; weak D call: TRBD1 (5 bases). V dropped 6 bases and J dropped 6 bases, with 9 bases sitting between them. The CDR3 length is 11 residues. Germline values: CDR1 SGHTA, CDR2 FQGNSA. The CDR3 nucleotides read TGTGCCAGCAGTCGACAGTTCGAGCAGTACTTC. The encoded protein is CASSRQFEQYF.

The rearrangement uses TRBV4-3 and TRBJ2-4, with D perhaps matching TRBD2 (6 bases). The CDR3 runs to 16 residues. The V and J ends lost 0 bases and 7 bases respectively, with 16 bases between them. Germline assignment: CDR1 LGHNA and CDR2 YSLEER. The chain's CDR3 is CASSQDPGTVGNIQYF. CDR3 coding DNA: TGCGCCAGCAGCCAAGATCCCGGGACTGTGGGGAACATTCAGTACTTC.

The chain joins TRBV7-9 to TRBJ2-5; D may be TRBD2 (6 bases). V dropped 4 bases and J dropped 2 bases, with 20 bases sitting between them. Germline CDR1 reads SEHNR; CDR2 reads FQNEAQ (reference sequence). The CDR3 has 17 residues. CDR3: CASSSLLRGTQQETQYF. In DNA, the CDR3 is TGTGCCAGCAGCTCCCTCCTCCGCGGGACTCAACAAGAGACCCAGTACTTC.

This sequence joins TRBV15 and TRBJ1-5; unclear D gene. The CDR3 is made up of 16 amino acids. Germline CDR1 LNHNV, CDR2 YYDKDF (reference sequence). V gave up 5 bases and J gave up 0 bases, with 14 bases separating them. CDR3 nucleotides: TGTGCCACCAGCCAAGGGTGGGCGGGTAGCAATCAGCCCCAGCATTTT. This translates into CATSQGWAGSNQPQHF.

This chain joins TRBV5-1 and TRBJ2-2; D not resolved. The CDR3 totals 13 residues. V lost 3 bases and J 2 bases, leaving 5 bases between the germline ends. Germline CDR1 reads SGHRS; CDR2 reads YFSETQ. The CDR3 region has the DNA TGCGCCAGCAGCTCAGATAACACCGGGGAGCTGTTTTTT. Its translation is CASSSDNTGELFF.

This chain joins TRBV29-1 and TRBJ1-4; no clear D gene. Germline CDR1 SQVTM, CDR2 ANQGSEA. The V gene lost 7 bases and the J gene lost 3 bases, with 15 bases spanning the gap. The CDR3 sequence is 14 residues long. The CDR3 coding sequence is TGCAGCGCGTTTGACGGGGAGTCTAATGAAAAACTGTTTTTT. Protein product: CSAFDGESNEKLFF.

The chain recombines TRBV19 with TRBJ2-1; D is possibly TRBD2 (5 bases). The CDR3 length is 14 residues. CDR1 and CDR2 from the germline V gene are LNHDA and SQIVND (reference sequence). The V gene lost 3 bases and the J gene lost 6 bases, with 12 bases spanning the gap. In nucleotides, the CDR3 is TGTGCCAGTAGTATCTTTGAAGAGGGCAATGAGCAGTTCTTC. Translating it yields CASSIFEEGNEQFF.

This chain uses TRBV19 with TRBJ1-1; D uncertain. Trimming left V 9 bases short and J 4 bases short, with 21 bases between. The CDR3 runs to 15 residues. CDR1 is LNHDA and CDR2 is SQIVND in the germline V gene (reference sequence). In nucleotides, the CDR3 is TGTGCCAGCACCGAGGGTGTTATTTGGGGCACTGAAGCTTTCTTT. It specifies CASTEGVIWGTEAFF.

V usage is TRBV18 and J usage is TRBJ2-7; TRBD1 matches 7 bases. The germline CDR1 and CDR2 sequences are KGHSH and LQKENI. Trimming at V came to 5 bases and at J to 3 bases, leaving 7 bases not matched to a gene. CDR3 length: 14 amino acids. The CDR3 here is CASSFPGQNYEQYF. DNA of the CDR3: TGTGCCAGCTCATTCCCGGGACAGAACTACGAGCAGTACTTC.

This chain uses TRBV2 with TRBJ2-6; 7 bases align to TRBD2. This CDR3 comprises 15 residues. The trim removed 4 bases at V and 1 base at J, leaving 1 base unmatched. Germline CDR1 and CDR2: SNHLY and FYNNEI. The CDR3 DNA reads as TGTGCCAGCAGTGGGGAGGGGTCTGGGGCCAACGTCCTGACTTTC. This codes for CASSGEGSGANVLTF.

This chain links TRBV27 with TRBJ1-1; no definite D call. Germline lookup yields CDR1 MNHEY and CDR2 SMNVEV (reference sequence). The CDR3 spans 13 residues. V lost 6 bases to trimming and J lost 6 bases, with 14 bases between them. As DNA, the CDR3 is TGTGCCAGCAGATGGGGAGCTAGCGCTGAAGCTTTCTTT. Residues: CASRWGASAEAFF.